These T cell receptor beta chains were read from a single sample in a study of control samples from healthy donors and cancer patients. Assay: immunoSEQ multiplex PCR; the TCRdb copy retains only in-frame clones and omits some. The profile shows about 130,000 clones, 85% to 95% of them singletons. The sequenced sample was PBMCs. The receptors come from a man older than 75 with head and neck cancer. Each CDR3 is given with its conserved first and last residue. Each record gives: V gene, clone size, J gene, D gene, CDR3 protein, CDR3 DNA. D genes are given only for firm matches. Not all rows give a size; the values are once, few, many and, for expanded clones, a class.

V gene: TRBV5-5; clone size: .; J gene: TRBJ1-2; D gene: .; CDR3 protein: CASSPRGGHSYGYTF; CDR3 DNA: TGTGCCAGCAGCCCTCGAGGGGGGCATAGCTATGGCTACACCTTC
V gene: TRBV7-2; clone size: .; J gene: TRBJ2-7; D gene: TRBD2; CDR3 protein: CASSLIGTSGYEQYF; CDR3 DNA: TGTGCCAGCAGCTTAATCGGGACTAGCGGATACGAGCAGTACTTC
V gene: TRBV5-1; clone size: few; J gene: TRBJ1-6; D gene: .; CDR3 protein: CASSLSTRGDNSPLHF; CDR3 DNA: TGCGCCAGCAGCTTGAGTACCCGCGGGGATAATTCACCCCTCCACTTT
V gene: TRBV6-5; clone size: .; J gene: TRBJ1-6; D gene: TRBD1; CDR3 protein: CASAGQGFGSPLHF; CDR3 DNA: TGTGCCAGCGCGGGACAGGGGTTTGGATCACCCCTCCACTTT
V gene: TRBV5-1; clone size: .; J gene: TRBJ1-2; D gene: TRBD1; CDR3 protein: CASSLAQGRYGYTF; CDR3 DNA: TGCGCCAGCAGCTTGGCACAGGGGAGGTATGGCTACACCTTC
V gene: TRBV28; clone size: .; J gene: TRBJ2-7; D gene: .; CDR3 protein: CASSLQGSEQYF; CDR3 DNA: TGTGCCAGCAGTTTACAGGGCTCCGAGCAGTACTTC
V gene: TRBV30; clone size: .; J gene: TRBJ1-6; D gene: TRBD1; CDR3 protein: CAWSVGTVNSPLHF; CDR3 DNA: TGTGCCTGGAGTGTGGGGACAGTTAATTCACCCCTCCACTTT
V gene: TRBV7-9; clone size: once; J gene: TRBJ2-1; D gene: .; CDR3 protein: CASSLSGTHNEQFF; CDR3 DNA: TGTGCCAGCAGCTTATCAGGGACCCACAATGAGCAGTTCTTC
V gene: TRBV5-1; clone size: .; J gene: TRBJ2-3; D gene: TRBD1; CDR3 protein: CASSSQGAEDTQYF; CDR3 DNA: TGCGCCAGCAGCTCGCAGGGGGCTGAAGATACGCAGTATTTT
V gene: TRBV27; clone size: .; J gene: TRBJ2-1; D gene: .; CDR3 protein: CASSLRNEQFF; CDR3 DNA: TGTGCCAGCAGTTTAAGGAATGAGCAGTTCTTC
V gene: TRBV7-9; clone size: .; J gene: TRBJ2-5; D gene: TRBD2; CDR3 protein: CASSYLMVGLATETQYF; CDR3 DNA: TGTGCCAGCAGCTATCTAATGGTCGGACTAGCTACAGAGACCCAGTACTTC
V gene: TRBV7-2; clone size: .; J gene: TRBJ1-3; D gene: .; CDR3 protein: CASSLVSGSSGNTIYF; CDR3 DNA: TGTGCCAGCAGCCTAGTCTCTGGTAGTTCTGGAAACACCATATATTTT
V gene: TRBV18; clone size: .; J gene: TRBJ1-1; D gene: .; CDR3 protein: CASRTGLNTEAFF; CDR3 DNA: TGTGCCAGCCGGACTGGACTGAACACTGAAGCTTTCTTT
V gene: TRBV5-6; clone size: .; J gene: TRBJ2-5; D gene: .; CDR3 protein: CASSPEGQETQYF; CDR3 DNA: TGTGCCAGCAGCCCGGAGGGCCAAGAGACCCAGTACTTC
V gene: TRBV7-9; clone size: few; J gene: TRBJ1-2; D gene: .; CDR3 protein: CASSFATENYGYTF; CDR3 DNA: TGTGCCAGCAGCTTTGCCACAGAGAACTATGGCTACACCTTC
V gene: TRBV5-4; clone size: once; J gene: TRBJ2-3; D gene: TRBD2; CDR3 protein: CASKAGPSSTDTQYF; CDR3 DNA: TGTGCCAGCAAAGCGGGACCCTCTAGCACAGATACGCAGTATTTT
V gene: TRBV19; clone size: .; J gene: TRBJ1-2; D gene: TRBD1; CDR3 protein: CASNLRGQGVAYGYTF; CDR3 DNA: TGTGCCAGTAATCTCCGGGGACAGGGAGTAGCCTATGGCTACACCTTC
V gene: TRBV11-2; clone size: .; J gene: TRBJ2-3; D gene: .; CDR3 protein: CASSRWVADTQYF; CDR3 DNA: TGTGCCAGCAGCCGTTGGGTGGCAGATACGCAGTATTTT
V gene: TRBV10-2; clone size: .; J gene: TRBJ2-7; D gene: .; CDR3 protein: CASRDLYEQYF; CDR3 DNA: TGCGCCAGCAGAGACTTGTACGAGCAGTACTTC
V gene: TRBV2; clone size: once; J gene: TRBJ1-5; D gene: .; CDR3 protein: CASSAHRTFSNQPQHF; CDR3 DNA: TGTGCCAGCAGTGCCCACCGGACCTTTAGCAATCAGCCCCAGCATTTT
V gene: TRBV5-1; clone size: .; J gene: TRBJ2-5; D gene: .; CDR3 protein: CASSLEHRETQYF; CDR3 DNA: TGCGCCAGCAGCTTAGAACACCGGGAGACCCAGTACTTC